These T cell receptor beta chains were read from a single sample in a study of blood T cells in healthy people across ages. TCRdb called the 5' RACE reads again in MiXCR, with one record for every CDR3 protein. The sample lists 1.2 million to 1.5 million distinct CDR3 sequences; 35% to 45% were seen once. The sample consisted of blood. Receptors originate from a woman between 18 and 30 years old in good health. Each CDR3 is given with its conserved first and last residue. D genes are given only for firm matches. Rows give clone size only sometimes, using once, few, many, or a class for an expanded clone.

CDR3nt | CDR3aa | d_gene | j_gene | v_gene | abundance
TGCGCCAGCAGCTTCCGACAGAATTCTAATTCACCCCTCCACTTT | CASSFRQNSNSPLHF | - | TRBJ1-6 | TRBV5-1 | -
TGCGCCAGCAGCTTGAACGGGGGCCCAGAGACCCAGTACTTC | CASSLNGGPETQYF | - | TRBJ2-5 | TRBV5-1 | few
TGTGCCAGCAGCCAAGACGAGGGCTACACCTTC | CASSQDEGYTF | - | TRBJ1-2 | TRBV4-2 | -
TGTGCCAGCAGTGAAAAGGGCAGGGTGGTTTACGAGCAGTACTTC | CASSEKGRVVYEQYF | - | TRBJ2-7 | TRBV6-1 | -
TGTGCCAGCAGCCCCCCTCTAGCGAGCGAGCAGTACTTC | CASSPPLASEQYF | - | TRBJ2-7 | TRBV7-9 | -
TGTGCCAGCTCATCCACGCGGAACCTACTCAGGGGTCAGCCCCAGCATTTT | CASSSTRNLLRGQPQHF | - | TRBJ1-5 | TRBV18 | -
TGTGCCACCAGTGATTTGGGGGGATCGAATCAGCCCCAGCATTTT | CATSDLGGSNQPQHF | - | TRBJ1-5 | TRBV24-1 | -
TGTGCCAGCATCGAAGGACAGAACTATGGCTACACCTTC | CASIEGQNYGYTF | - | TRBJ1-2 | TRBV6-2/TRBV6-3 | -
TGTGCCATCAGTGAGTCGATAGGCTTAAAGTCACCCCTCCACTTT | CAISESIGLKSPLHF | - | TRBJ1-6 | TRBV10-3 | -
TGTGCCAGCAACTACTTGTACGGAGGCTACACCTTC | CASNYLYGGYTF | - | TRBJ1-2 | TRBV2 | -